This TCR beta chain was sequenced during a study of blood T cell repertoires in COVID-19. Overall study: Specimens from acute and convalescent COVID-19 originated in the United States, Italy and Spain. PBMCs, B-cell-depleted T cells, or T cells provided the cDNA or gDNA that made up the material.

This clone has just a few counts. Some clones are missing from TCRdb's copy, which holds only in-frame ones; the method was immunoSEQ multiplex PCR. Here the sample spans approximately 160,000 clones, about nine tenths being singletons. V was clipped by 1 base and J by 8 bases, with 14 bases between them. Looked up from germline, CDR1 is SGHVS and CDR2 is FQNEAQ. CDR3 length equals 15 residues. This TCR came from a woman in her seventies with acute or convalescent COVID-19. Material for sequencing was peripheral blood. The V gene is TRBV7-8, the J gene TRBJ1-4; possible D gene TRBD1, 6 bases. CDR3 in amino acids: CASSLVVDRREKLFF. DNA for the CDR3: TGTGCCAGCAGCTTAGTCGTGGACAGAAGGGAAAAACTGTTTTTT.